Shown below are 21 T cell receptor beta chains from a single sample sequenced in a study of cytotoxic CD8 clonotypes in ibrutinib-treated CLL. The assay was immunoSEQ multiplex PCR, and TCRdb's table has in-frame clones only and misses some. The table records 95,000 to 100,000 clones, roughly 80% of them present only once. Sequencing was performed on PBMCs, taken after 12 months of ibrutinib treatment. The source of these receptors is a human donor with chronic lymphocytic leukemia.

V usage is TRBV2 and J usage is TRBJ2-7, with D hard to call. V was cut by 4 bases and J by 7 bases, with 5 bases left in between. The CDR3 covers 10 residues. Germline values: CDR1 SNHLY, CDR2 FYNNEI. The CDR3 region is CASSVLEQYF. The CDR3 nucleotides read TGTGCCAGCAGTGTTCTAGAGCAGTACTTC.

V and J are TRBV5-6 and TRBJ2-5, with a tentative D call TRBD1 (5 bases). The V end lost 1 base, the J end lost 4 bases, and 14 bases lay between the germline ends. This CDR3 region has 15 residues. Germline lookup yields CDR1 SGHDT and CDR2 YYEEEE. CDR3 amino acids: CASSLSPQGRETQYF. The CDR3 coding sequence is TGTGCCAGCAGCTTGTCCCCCCAGGGAAGAGAGACCCAGTACTTC.

This chain joins TRBV7-6 and TRBJ2-2; D might be TRBD1 (6 bases). This CDR3 has 15 residues. V was shortened by 4 bases and J by 0 bases, with 9 bases between the two germline ends. Germline CDR1 SGHVS, CDR2 FNYEAQ. The CDR3 region is CASSSGQTNTGELFF. As DNA, the CDR3 is TGTGCCAGCAGCTCAGGACAGACGAACACCGGGGAGCTGTTTTTT. Using reference TRBV7-6 and TRBJ2-2 for the parts outside the CDR3, the full variable domain is GAGVSQSPRYKVTKRGQDVALRCDPISGHVSLYWYRQALGQGPEFLTYFNYEAQQDKSGLPNDRFSAERPEGSISTLTIQRTEQRDSAMYRCASSSGQTNTGELFFGEGSRLTVL.

This clone was seen more than once but under ten times. The chain combines TRBV10-3 with TRBJ2-5; the D is unclear. Germline assignment: CDR1 ENHRY and CDR2 SYGVKD. This CDR3 spans 12 amino acids. With 1 base removed from V and 0 bases from J, the gap between germline ends came to 0 bases. The DNA for the CDR3 is TGTGCCATCAGTGAGTACCAAGAGACCCAGTACTTC. Amino acid sequence: CAISEYQETQYF.

This clone has only a few counts. CDR3 bases: TGTGCCAGCAGCTTTAAGGGACAGGGAGACTACGAGCAGTACTTC. Amino acids: CASSFKGQGDYEQYF. V is TRBV7-9 and J is TRBJ2-7, with 9 bases lining up with TRBD1. The J segment lost 3 bases and the V segment lost 3 bases, leaving 6 bases of the junction unmatched. Per the germline V gene, CDR1 is SEHNR and CDR2 is FQNEAQ (reference sequence). The CDR3 has 15 residues.

The rearrangement joins TRBV6-6 to TRBJ2-5; the match to TRBD1 covers 11 bases. The V gene's germline CDR1 is MNHNY and CDR2 SVGAGI (reference sequence). Trimming took 6 bases from V and 4 from J; bases not matched to a gene: 4. The CDR3 sequence is 14 residues long. CDR3 sequence reads: CASRSGQGGETQYF. In nucleotides, the CDR3 is TGTGCCAGCAGGTCGGGACAGGGGGGAGAGACCCAGTACTTC.

The chain couples TRBV6-1 to TRBJ2-7; perhaps TRBD1 as D (6 bases). Germline CDR1 reads MNHNS; CDR2 reads SASEGT. V was pared by 6 bases and J by 4 bases, with 10 bases between. This CDR3 is built from 12 residues. CDR3 sequence reads: CASRDTGYEQYF. CDR3 bases: TGTGCCAGCAGGGATACAGGGTACGAGCAGTACTTC.

The chain uses TRBV6-5 and TRBJ2-1; D is uncertain. There are 13 residues in the CDR3. Trimming removed 2 bases at V and 7 bases at J, with 9 bases between. The germline V gene encodes CDR1 MNHEY and CDR2 SVGAGI. The CDR3 reads CASSYTGVNEQFF. The CDR3 nucleotides are TGTGCCAGCAGTTACACGGGTGTGAATGAGCAGTTCTTC.

The gene calls are TRBV27 and TRBJ2-5; D is uncertain. V was cut by 3 bases and J by 1 base, with 6 bases left in between. The CDR3 is 13 amino acids. CDR1 MNHEY and CDR2 SMNVEV come from the germline V gene (reference sequence). The CDR3 protein is CASSFSAQETQYF. As DNA, the CDR3 is TGTGCCAGCAGTTTTTCGGCCCAAGAGACCCAGTACTTC.

The chain couples TRBV7-3 to TRBJ2-3; D remains ambiguous. V lost 2 bases and J lost 0, with 6 bases in between. CDR1 and CDR2 (germline): SGHTA, FQGTGA. This CDR3 spans 14 amino acids. The CDR3 spells CASSLASSTDTQYF. CDR3 nucleotides: TGTGCCAGCAGCTTAGCGTCTAGCACAGATACGCAGTATTTT.

This rearrangement joins TRBV12-5 to TRBJ2-7; D ambiguous. Germline lookup yields CDR1 LGHNT and CDR2 FRNRAP. This CDR3 region has 14 residues. Trimming stripped 1 base from V and 5 bases from J, with 12 bases between. CDR3: CASGLDPLKNEQYF. CDR3 bases: TGTGCTAGTGGTTTGGACCCCCTCAAGAACGAGCAGTACTTC. Together with reference TRBV12-5 and TRBJ2-7, the CDR3 gives the full variable domain: DARVTQTPRHKVTEMGQEVTMRCQPILGHNTVFWYRQTMMQGLELLAYFRNRAPLDDSGMPKDRFSAEMPDATLATLKIQPSEPRDSAVYFCASGLDPLKNEQYFGPGTRLTVT.

This sequence joins TRBV7-6 and TRBJ1-3, with D possibly being TRBD1 (6 bases). The CDR3 is 17 amino acids. The germline gives CDR1 SGHVS, CDR2 FNYEAQ. Trimming removed 5 bases from V and 4 bases from J, with 21 bases in between. The CDR3 region has the DNA TGTGCCAGCAGCCCAGATGTTAGACAGGTCGCGGGAAACACCATATATTTT. Its protein product is CASSPDVRQVAGNTIYF.

The rearrangement uses TRBV2 and TRBJ2-5; D gene uncertain. V lost 6 bases and J lost 2, with 7 bases in between. The CDR3 consists of 12 residues. From germline, CDR1 is SNHLY and CDR2 FYNNEI. In DNA, the CDR3 is TGTGCCAGCAGCAGGCCTCAAGAGACCCAGTACTTC. Translating gives CASSRPQETQYF.

This clone was counted a single time. The chain joins TRBV7-3 to TRBJ1-6; D possibly corresponds to TRBD1 (6 bases). The CDR3 length is 15 residues. Per germline, CDR1 SGHTA and CDR2 FQGTGA. V was cut by 1 base and J by 10 bases, with 14 bases left in between. In DNA, the CDR3 is TGTGCCAGCAGCTTAAAATCCGGGGGGCGCTCACCCCTCCACTTT. Amino acid sequence: CASSLKSGGRSPLHF.

This sequence joins TRBV5-1 and TRBJ1-5; D perhaps matches TRBD1 (5 bases). Trimming pared 2 bases from V and 10 bases from J, leaving 16 bases between. The germline CDR1 and CDR2 sequences are SGHRS and YFSETQ. This CDR3 contains 14 residues. The CDR3: CASSLQDPTGPQHF. CDR3 coding DNA: TGCGCCAGCAGCTTACAGGACCCTACGGGCCCCCAGCATTTT.

This clone was seen just once. The chain uses TRBV9 and TRBJ2-1, with D perhaps given as TRBD1 or TRBD2 (5 bases each). Trimming removed 0 bases at V and 10 bases at J, with 5 bases between. Germline-derived CDR1 and CDR2 are SGDLS and YYNGEE. The CDR3 consists of 11 residues. CDR3 loop: CASSVGGEQFF. The CDR3 bases are TGTGCCAGCAGCGTAGGGGGGGAGCAGTTCTTC.

This clone has more than one count but fewer than ten. The V call is TRBV15, the J call TRBJ2-7; possibly TRBD1 or TRBD2 for D (5 bases each). CDR3 length: 13 amino acids. Germline lookup yields CDR1 LNHNV and CDR2 YYDKDF (reference sequence). V was pared by 9 bases and J by 4 bases, with 16 bases between. CDR3 sequence reads: CATSGPKGYEQYF. The CDR3 region has the DNA TGTGCCACTTCGGGACCAAAAGGATACGAGCAGTACTTC.

The chain has TRBV9 and TRBJ2-3, with 8 bases that match TRBD2. CDR1 and CDR2 (germline): SGDLS, YYNGEE. CDR3 size: 17 residues. The junction had 9 bases not matched to a gene; V was cut back by 3 bases and J by 0 bases. The CDR3 loop is CASSATIAGTSTDTQYF. The CDR3 coding sequence is TGTGCCAGCAGCGCGACCATAGCGGGAACTAGCACAGATACGCAGTATTTT.

The J gene is TRBJ2-7, the V gene TRBV5-4, with a possible D match to TRBD1 (6 bases). The CDR3 contains 13 residues. V shed 4 bases and J shed 1 base, with 9 bases lying between them. CDR1 is SGHNT and CDR2 is YYREEE in the germline V gene (reference sequence). The CDR3 DNA reads as TGTGCCAGCAGCCTGACAGGTTCCTACGAGCAGTACTTC. This encodes CASSLTGSYEQYF.

V and J are TRBV19 and TRBJ2-1; D is perhaps TRBD1 (6 bases). The CDR3 sequence is 15 residues long. V was trimmed by 6 bases and J by 8 bases, leaving 20 bases between them. Germline V gene sequence: CDR1 LNHDA, CDR2 SQIVND (reference sequence). The CDR3 sequence is CASSSNDRYSDEQFF. The CDR3 nucleotides read TGTGCCAGTAGCTCAAACGACAGGTATAGTGATGAGCAGTTCTTC.

Only one count was recorded for this clone. V usage is TRBV4-1 and J usage is TRBJ2-7, with D tentatively TRBD2 (5 bases). This CDR3 is built from 15 residues. V dropped 4 bases and J dropped 4 bases, with 17 bases sitting between them. Germline CDR1 and CDR2: MGHRA and YSYEKL. Here the CDR3 reads CASSLGPGTGYEQYF. CDR3 coding DNA: TGCGCCAGCAGCCTGGGTCCGGGAACCGGTTACGAGCAGTACTTC.